This TCR beta chain was sequenced in a study of blood T cell repertoires in COVID-19. Study details: The analysed material was cDNA or gDNA that came from T cells, B-cell-depleted T cells, or PBMCs.

Assay used: immunoSEQ multiplex PCR; TCRdb lists only in-frame clones, some missing. The data hold 250,000 or so clones, with 85% to 90% observed a single time. The V end lost 8 bases, the J end lost 4 bases, and 9 bases lay between the germline ends. The germline gives CDR1 PRHDT, CDR2 FYEKMQ (reference sequence). The CDR3 runs 12 residues. Living in 20 to 30 US areas, the participants were between roughly 18 and 89 years of age. The receptor was derived from a woman between 45 and 65 years old who had recovered from COVID-19. Sequences were obtained from PBMCs or T cells enriched from blood (not recorded which). The chain joins TRBV13 to TRBJ1-3; the D is unclear. The CDR3 protein is CASQERGNTIYF. The CDR3 nucleotides are TGTGCCAGCCAGGAGCGGGGAAACACCATATATTTT. Drawing the rest from reference TRBV13 and TRBJ1-3, the complete variable domain is AAGVIQSPRHLIKEKRETATLKCYPIPRHDTVYWYQQGPGQDPQFLISFYEKMQSDKGSIPDRFSAQQFSDYHSELNMSSLELGDSALYFCASQERGNTIYFGEGSWLTVV.